These 8 T cell receptor beta chains came from one sample sequenced in a study of CD8 T cells in ankylosing spondylitis. MiXCR, run by TCRdb on the 5' RACE reads, gives a single entry per CDR3 protein. Counted here are under 250,000 distinct CDR3 sequences, approximately 8% occurring once; the ten biggest clones make up more than 4.5%. Material for sequencing was blood, either unsorted or a sorted T cell fraction (not recorded which). These TCRs come from a female donor with ankylosing spondylitis or in good health (not recorded which).

This clonotype has at least ten counts. This rearrangement joins TRBV5-1 to TRBJ2-5; tentatively, D is TRBD2 (6 bases). Germline values: CDR1 SGHRS, CDR2 YFSETQ. This CDR3 spans 11 amino acids. V lost 3 bases and J lost 7, with 7 bases in between. The CDR3 region has the DNA TGCGCCAGCAGCTCGGAGGGGACCCAGTACTTC. Its protein product is CASSSEGTQYF.

This clonotype has ten or more counts. The V gene is TRBV5-1, the J gene TRBJ2-7; TRBD2 is a possible D gene (5 bases). The CDR3 consists of 15 residues. The V end was cut by 0 bases, the J end by 0 bases, with 10 bases between. The germline V gene has CDR1 SGHRS and CDR2 YFSETQ. This chain's CDR3 is CASSLEAGNSYEQYF. CDR3 coding DNA: TGCGCCAGCAGCTTGGAGGCCGGGAACTCCTACGAGCAGTACTTC.

This clonotype was found many times. The V and J genes are TRBV25-1 and TRBJ1-2; perhaps TRBD1 as D (5 bases). The CDR3 spans 14 residues. V was trimmed by 3 bases and J by 1 base, leaving 9 bases between them. Germline V gene sequence: CDR1 MGHDK, CDR2 SYGVNS. The CDR3 loop is CASSEAGLNYGYTF. The CDR3 DNA is TGTGCCAGCAGTGAGGCAGGGCTTAACTATGGCTACACCTTC.

This clonotype was counted ten times or more. The CDR3 DNA follows: TGTGCCAGCAGTACCTCCTTAGCGGGCTACAATGAGCAGTTCTTC. Residues: CASSTSLAGYNEQFF. This sequence joins TRBV6-1 and TRBJ2-1; TRBD2 matches 7 bases. Germline assignment: CDR1 MNHNS and CDR2 SASEGT. The CDR3 runs to 15 residues. J gave up 3 bases and V 5 bases, and 7 bases lay outside the gene matches.

In this sample, this clonotype turned up many times. V usage is TRBV6-1 and J usage is TRBJ1-2; 7 nucleotides line up with TRBD1. This CDR3 has 13 residues. Germline V gives CDR1 MNHNS, CDR2 SASEGT. V lost 10 bases to trimming and J lost 2 bases; unmatched junction nucleotides: 7. CDR3 sequence reads: CATARGTNYGYTF. CDR3 coding DNA: TGTGCCACCGCCAGGGGGACGAACTATGGCTACACCTTC.

In this sample, this clonotype turned up many times. The chain combines TRBV6-1 with TRBJ2-1, with 10 bases that match TRBD2. Germline CDR1 is MNHNS and CDR2 is SASEGT. The junction had 9 bases not matched to a gene; V was cut back by 8 bases and J by 5 bases. CDR3 length equals 15 residues. The CDR3 coding sequence is TGTGCCAGCGGCATAGCGGGAGGCCTTAACAATGAGCAGTTCTTC. This gives the protein CASGIAGGLNNEQFF.

The chain uses TRBV30 and TRBJ1-2; no clear D gene. The germline gives CDR1 GTSNPN, CDR2 SVGIG (reference sequence). The V end was cut by 2 bases, the J end by 6 bases, with 16 bases between. The CDR3 length is 14 residues. As DNA, the CDR3 is TGTGCCTGGAGTAGTAGCTACACGCAGGATGGCTACACCTTC. Protein: CAWSSSYTQDGYTF.

This clonotype was seen many times. The V call is TRBV4-3, the J call TRBJ2-3; 8 bases line up with TRBD2. In germline, CDR1 is LGHNA, CDR2 YSLEER. This CDR3 has 14 amino acids. V shed 2 bases and J 6 bases; nucleotides not matched to a gene: 4. The CDR3 region is CASSQTGGQDTQYF. CDR3 in DNA: TGCGCCAGCAGCCAAACGGGAGGGCAGGATACGCAGTATTTT.